This is a list of T cell receptor beta chains from one sample in a study of T cell responses to AZD1222 COVID-19 vaccine. The protocol was immunoSEQ multiplex PCR, while the TCRdb copy is restricted to in-frame clones and leaves out a portion. The repertoire holds some 120,000 clones, with 87% as singletons. The sequencing used peripheral blood, collected on day 0 of AZD1222 vaccination. The receptors stem from an adult in good health. Each CDR3 is given with its conserved first and last residue. Fields, in order: V gene, J gene, D gene, clone size, CDR3 DNA, CDR3 protein. D genes are given only for firm matches. Rows may omit the clone size; those that give it use once, few, many or a size class.

>TRBV29-1|TRBJ2-3|NA|few
TGCAGCGCCCTGCGGGGGCTCGTGACAGATACGCAGTATTTT
CSALRGLVTDTQYF
>TRBV27|TRBJ2-5|TRBD2|once
TGTGCCAGCAAGGCTATCACTGCCGGGGGGGGGACCCAGTACTTC
CASKAITAGGGTQYF
>TRBV10-3|TRBJ1-2|NA|NA
TGTGCCATCAGTGAGGACCGGGATGGTGGTGGCTACACCTTC
CAISEDRDGGGYTF
>TRBV19|TRBJ2-4|NA|NA
TGTGCCAGTAGTATAGCCGTCGACAGGCCCTCACTAGCCAAAAACATTCAGTACTTC
CASSIAVDRPSLAKNIQYF
>TRBV19|TRBJ2-3|NA|NA
TGTGCCAGTAGTATAGGAACGGGGCAGGTATTAGATACGCAGTATTTT
CASSIGTGQVLDTQYF
>TRBV4-1|TRBJ2-1|NA|NA
TGCGCCAGCAGCCAAGATCCTATCGCGGGAATCGATGAGCAGTTCTTC
CASSQDPIAGIDEQFF
>TRBV6-6|TRBJ2-5|TRBD1|NA
TGTGCCAGCAAGACAGGGGGCTGGGGAGAGACCCAGTACTTC
CASKTGGWGETQYF
>TRBV19|TRBJ1-1|TRBD1|once
TGTGCCAGTAGTATCATTCGGGACAGGGAAATGCGGGATGAAGCTTTCTTT
CASSIIRDREMRDEAFF
>TRBV7-2|TRBJ1-1|NA|NA
TGTGCCAGCAGCTTAAGGCAGGGAAACACTGAAGCTTTCTTT
CASSLRQGNTEAFF
>TRBV7-2|TRBJ1-1|NA|NA
TGTGCCAGCAGCTCCACCGGGACGACTGAAGCTTTCTTT
CASSSTGTTEAFF
>TRBV11-2|TRBJ2-2|NA|once
TGTGCCAGCAGCTTAGGTTTTCGGGGTGGCACCGGGGAGCTGTTTTTT
CASSLGFRGGTGELFF
>TRBV10-2|TRBJ2-3|NA|NA
TGCGCCAGCAGTGGAATTTACGGTACGCAGTATTTT
CASSGIYGTQYF
>TRBV7-2|TRBJ2-7|NA|few
TGTGCCAGCAGCTTCCCCGGTACTGGGTTAGGGAACGAGCAGTACTTC
CASSFPGTGLGNEQYF
>TRBV3-1/TRBV3-2|TRBJ2-3|NA|NA
TGTGCCAGCAGAGGGTCCGGCGCAGATACGCAGTATTTT
CASRGSGADTQYF
>TRBV6-2/TRBV6-3|TRBJ2-1|NA|NA
TGTGCCAGCTGCCTGAGCGGAGGGCTCTACAATGAGCAGTTCTTC
CASCLSGGLYNEQFF
>TRBV3-1/TRBV3-2|TRBJ1-2|NA|NA
TGTGCCAGCAGCCAGTCTGGGGCCTGGGGATTATATGGCTACACCTTC
CASSQSGAWGLYGYTF
>TRBV6-5|TRBJ2-5|NA|NA
TGTGCCAGCACTAGAAGCGGGCCAGGGGCCCAGTACTTC
CASTRSGPGAQYF